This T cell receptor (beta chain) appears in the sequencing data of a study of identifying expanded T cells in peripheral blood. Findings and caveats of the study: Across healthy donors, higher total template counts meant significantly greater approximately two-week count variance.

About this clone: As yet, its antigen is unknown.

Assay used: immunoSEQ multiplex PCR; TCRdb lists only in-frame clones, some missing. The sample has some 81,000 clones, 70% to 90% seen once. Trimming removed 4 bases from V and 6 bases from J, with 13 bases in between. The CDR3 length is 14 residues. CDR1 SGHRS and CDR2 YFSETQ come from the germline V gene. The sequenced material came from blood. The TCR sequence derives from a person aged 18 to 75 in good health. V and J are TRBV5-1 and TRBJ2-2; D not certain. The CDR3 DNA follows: TGCGCCAGCAGCGAGCAGTCCGGCGCCGGGGAGCTGTTTTTT. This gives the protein CASSEQSGAGELFF.